The TCR beta chain under discussion was sequenced for a study of shared clonotypes between healthy human individuals. Some clones are missing from TCRdb's copy, which holds only in-frame ones; the method was immunoSEQ multiplex PCR. The sample consists of millions of clones, 93% of them appearing once. CD45RO-negative, CCR7-positively selected cells formed the naive CD8 fraction, excluding terminally differentiated effector memory CD45RA+ cells. After removal of 9 bases from V and 6 bases from J, the junction contained 17 bases not matched to a gene. Per the germline V gene, CDR1 is SGHAT and CDR2 is FQNNGV. CDR3 length: 16 residues.

Sample: naive CD8+ T cells from PBMCs. The chain combines TRBV11-2 with TRBJ2-1; 7 nucleotides line up with TRBD1. This TCR was recovered from a young man in good health. Some clones in this sample may be carry-over from other donors' samples. This CDR3 reads CASIEGGIRPLNEQFF. The DNA for the CDR3 is TGTGCCAGTATTGAAGGGGGCATTCGTCCCCTCAATGAGCAGTTCTTC. Based on the CDR3 plus reference TRBV11-2 and TRBJ2-1, the full variable domain is EAGVAQSPRYKIIEKRQSVAFWCNPISGHATLYWYQQILGQGPKLLIQFQNNGVVDDSQLPKDRFSAERLKGVDSTLKIQPAKLEDSAVYLCASIEGGIRPLNEQFFGPGTRLTVL.